The rows below give T cell receptor beta chains drawn from one sample of a study of T cells in Graves' hyperthyroidism and ophthalmopathy. TCRdb reprocessed the multiplex PCR reads with MiXCR, giving one entry per CDR3 protein. The repertoire includes 550,000 to 800,000 distinct CDR3 sequences, around 15% of them detected once, and approximately 8.4% sits in the top ten. Sequencing was done on a sample of blood. The source of these receptors is a man aged 18 to 30 with Graves' hyperthyroidism. Each CDR3 is given without its conserved first and last residue. Clone size is given for some rows only: seen once, a few or many times, or a class if the clone is expanded.

TRBV4-3	TRBJ2-5	-	ASSQGPTLAGQETQY
TRBV29-1	TRBJ2-3	many	SADGGLAGGADTQY
TRBV7-2	TRBJ2-7	many	ASSLDRTRSYEQY
TRBV7-3	TRBJ2-7	-	ASSLGTRPDEQY
TRBV19	TRBJ2-7	many	ASKPSGTKGHEQY
TRBV20-1	TRBJ2-5	-	SAYPTSGFRETQY
TRBV5-4	TRBJ1-4	-	ASSEGPATNEKLF
TRBV20-1	TRBJ1-5	many	SARPGTGVQPQH
TRBV19	TRBJ2-7	few	ASTSSGYEQY
TRBV12-3/TRBV12-4	TRBJ2-1	many	ASSSGHKVEQF
TRBV6-1	TRBJ2-5	many	ASSSRVETQY
TRBV11-3	TRBJ1-1	many	ASSSDRHTEAF
TRBV5-1	TRBJ2-1	few	ASSPGLAITEQF
TRBV6-1	TRBJ2-1	-	AGGLAGGNEQF
TRBV13	TRBJ2-2	few	ASSLGPLTQNTGELF
TRBV20-1	TRBJ2-1	-	SARTVHLAGVGYNEQF
TRBV6-1	TRBJ2-5	many	ASSSSRGTGRIIETQY
TRBV7-6	TRBJ2-3	many	ASGLAVADTQY
TRBV28	TRBJ2-7	many	ASSLAFGPEQY
TRBV3-1	TRBJ2-7	-	ASSHRLAGGEQY
TRBV20-1	TRBJ1-4	few	SARYGATNEKLF
TRBV7-2	TRBJ2-3	many	ASSRVVSDTQY
TRBV29-1	TRBJ2-7	many	SALVAGRSYEQY
TRBV9	TRBJ1-2	few	ASSVYRSQLGDPYGYT
TRBV28	TRBJ2-7	many	ASRRAGFEQY
TRBV4-3	TRBJ2-1	-	ASSQDQQGWRNEQF
TRBV27	TRBJ2-5	many	ASSLGVGLAGSQETQY
TRBV10-3	TRBJ2-5	-	ANAPSRGETQY
TRBV6-6	TRBJ1-1	many	ASSYKGGNTEAF
TRBV5-8	TRBJ2-4	-	ASRLGLERDFLAKNIQY
TRBV27	TRBJ2-3	-	ASRMRLAGTTDTQY
TRBV6-1	TRBJ2-1	few	ASTRPGDPTGF
TRBV10-2	TRBJ1-1	-	ASREGSNTEAF
TRBV19	TRBJ2-7	-	ASSMPGLSYEQY
TRBV28	TRBJ2-7	many	ASRGGDYEQY
TRBV10-3	TRBJ2-1	-	AIGRTSGGSSYNEQF
TRBV3-1	TRBJ2-1	many	ASSQALAVPWDEQF
TRBV28	TRBJ2-6	-	ASSFGTGLSGANVLT
TRBV30	TRBJ1-2	few	AWRRTGGYGYT
TRBV16	TRBJ1-5	few	ASSPGTENSNQPQH
TRBV20-1	TRBJ2-5	many	SARDPGQGAWETQY
TRBV7-9	TRBJ2-1	many	ASSLMAGGPSEQF
TRBV18	TRBJ2-1	-	ASSPRLIEGQF
TRBV7-3	TRBJ1-1	many	ASSHHPNTEAF
TRBV12-3/TRBV12-4	TRBJ1-5	many	ASSQGQFSNQPQH
TRBV29-1	TRBJ2-6	-	SVGGLARANVLT
TRBV2	TRBJ2-3	-	ASWGTGITDTQY
TRBV12-3/TRBV12-4	TRBJ1-1	-	ASSPRRAFGSLLEGEGMNTEAF
TRBV28	TRBJ2-7	many	ASRLAGVTYEQY
TRBV20-1	TRBJ2-7	many	SARDPLANEQY
TRBV18	TRBJ2-7	many	ASSATSGNDEQY
TRBV11-2	TRBJ2-1	-	ASSQLAGGLYNEQF